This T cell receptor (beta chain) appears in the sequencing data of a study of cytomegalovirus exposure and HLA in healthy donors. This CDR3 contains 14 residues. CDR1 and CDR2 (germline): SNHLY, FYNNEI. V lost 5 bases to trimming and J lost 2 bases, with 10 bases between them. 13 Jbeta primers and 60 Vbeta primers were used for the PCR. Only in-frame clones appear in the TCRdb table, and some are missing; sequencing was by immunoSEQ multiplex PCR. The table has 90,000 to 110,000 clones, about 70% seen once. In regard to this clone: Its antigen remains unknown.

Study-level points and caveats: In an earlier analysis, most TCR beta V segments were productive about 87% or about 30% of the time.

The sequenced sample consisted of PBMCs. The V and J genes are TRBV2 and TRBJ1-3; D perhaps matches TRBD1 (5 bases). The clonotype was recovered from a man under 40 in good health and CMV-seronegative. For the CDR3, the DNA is TGTGCCAGCAGTTACGACAGACCTGGAAACACCATATATTTT. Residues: CASSYDRPGNTIYF.